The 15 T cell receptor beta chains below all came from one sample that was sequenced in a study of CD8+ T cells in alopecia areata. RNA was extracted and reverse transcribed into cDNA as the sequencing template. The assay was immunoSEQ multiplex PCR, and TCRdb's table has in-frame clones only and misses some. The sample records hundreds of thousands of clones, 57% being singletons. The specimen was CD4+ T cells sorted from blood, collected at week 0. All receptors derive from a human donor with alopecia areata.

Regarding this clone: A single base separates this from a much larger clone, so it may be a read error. The CDR3 is CASSLGLAGDTQYF. The CDR3 region has the DNA TGTGCCAGCAGCTTAGGACTAGCGGGAGATACGCAGTATTTT. The chain couples TRBV7-2 to TRBJ2-3, with 10 positions matching TRBD2. Germline V lookup: CDR1 SGHTA, CDR2 FQGNSA. CDR3 length: 14 residues. Losses at the gene ends were 1 base for V and 5 bases for J; bases not matched to a gene: 0.

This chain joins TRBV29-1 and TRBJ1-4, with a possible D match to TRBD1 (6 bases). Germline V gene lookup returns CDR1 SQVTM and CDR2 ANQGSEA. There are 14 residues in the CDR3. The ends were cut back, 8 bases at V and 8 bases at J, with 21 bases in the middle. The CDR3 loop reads CSPGHQIGSEKLFF. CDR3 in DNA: TGCAGCCCGGGACACCAGATTGGGAGCGAAAAACTGTTTTTT.

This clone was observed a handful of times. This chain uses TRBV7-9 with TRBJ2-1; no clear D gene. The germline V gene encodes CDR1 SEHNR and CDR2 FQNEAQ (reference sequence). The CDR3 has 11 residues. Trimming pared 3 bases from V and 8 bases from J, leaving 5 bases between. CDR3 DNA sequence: TGTGCCAGCAGCTTGTACGATGAGCAGTTCTTC. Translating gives CASSLYDEQFF.

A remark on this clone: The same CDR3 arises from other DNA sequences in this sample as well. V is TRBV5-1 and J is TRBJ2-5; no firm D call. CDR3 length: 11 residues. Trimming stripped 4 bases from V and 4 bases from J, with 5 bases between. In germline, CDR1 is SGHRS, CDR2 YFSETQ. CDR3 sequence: CASSLSETQYF. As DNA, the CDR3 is TGCGCCAGCAGCCTCTCAGAGACCCAGTACTTC.

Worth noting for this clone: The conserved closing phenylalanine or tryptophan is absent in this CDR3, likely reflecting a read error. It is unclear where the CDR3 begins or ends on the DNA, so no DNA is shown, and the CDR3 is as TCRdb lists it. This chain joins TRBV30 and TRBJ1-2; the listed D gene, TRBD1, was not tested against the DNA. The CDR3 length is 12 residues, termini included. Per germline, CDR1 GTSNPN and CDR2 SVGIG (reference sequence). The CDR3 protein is CAWTTHTGVLRV.

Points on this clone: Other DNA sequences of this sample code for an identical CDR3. As DNA, the CDR3 is TGTGCCAGCAGCTTGGGACTAGCGGGAGTTTCGAATGAGCAGTTCTTC. This codes for CASSLGLAGVSNEQFF. The rearrangement joins TRBV5-6 to TRBJ2-1; TRBD2 aligns across 12 bases. Germline V CDR1 and CDR2: SGHDT, YYEEEE. CDR3 size: 16 residues. The V gene end was trimmed by 0 bases and the J gene end by 7 bases; junction bases not matched to a gene: 5.

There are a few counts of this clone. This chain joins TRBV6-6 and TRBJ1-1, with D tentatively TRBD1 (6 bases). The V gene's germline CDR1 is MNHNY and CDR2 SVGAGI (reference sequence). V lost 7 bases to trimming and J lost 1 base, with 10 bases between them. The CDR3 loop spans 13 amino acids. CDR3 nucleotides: TGTGCCAGCACCCCACAGGGGAACACTGAAGCTTTCTTT. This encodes CASTPQGNTEAFF.

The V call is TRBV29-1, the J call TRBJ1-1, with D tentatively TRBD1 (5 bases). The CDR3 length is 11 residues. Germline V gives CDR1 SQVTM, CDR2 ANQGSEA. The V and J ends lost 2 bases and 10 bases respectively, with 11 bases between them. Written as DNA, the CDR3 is TGCAGCGTTGAAAGCAGGGCTGGAGCTTTCTTT. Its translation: CSVESRAGAFF.

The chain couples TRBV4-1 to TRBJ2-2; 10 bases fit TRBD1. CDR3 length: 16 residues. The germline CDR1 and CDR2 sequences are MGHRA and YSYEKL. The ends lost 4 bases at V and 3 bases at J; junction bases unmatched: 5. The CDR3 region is CASSPGQGLYTGELFF. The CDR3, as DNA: TGCGCCAGCAGCCCGGGACAGGGGCTATACACCGGGGAGCTGTTTTTT.

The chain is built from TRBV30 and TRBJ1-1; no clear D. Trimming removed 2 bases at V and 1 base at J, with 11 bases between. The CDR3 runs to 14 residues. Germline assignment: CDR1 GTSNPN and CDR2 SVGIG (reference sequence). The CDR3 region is CAWSPLHGNTEAFF. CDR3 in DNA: TGTGCCTGGAGTCCCCTTCACGGGAACACTGAAGCTTTCTTT.

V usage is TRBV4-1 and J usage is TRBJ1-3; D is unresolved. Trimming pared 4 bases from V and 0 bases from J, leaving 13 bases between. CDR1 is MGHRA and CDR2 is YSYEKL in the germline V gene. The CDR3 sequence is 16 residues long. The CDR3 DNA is TGCGCCAGCAGCCTTCAGAACCTAAACTCTGGAAACACCATATATTTT. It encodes CASSLQNLNSGNTIYF.

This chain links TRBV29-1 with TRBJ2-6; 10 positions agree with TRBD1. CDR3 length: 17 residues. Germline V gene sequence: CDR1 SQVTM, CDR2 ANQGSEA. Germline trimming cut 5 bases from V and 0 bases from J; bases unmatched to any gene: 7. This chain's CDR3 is CSVWSGDRGSGANVLTF. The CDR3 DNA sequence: TGCAGCGTTTGGTCGGGGGACAGGGGCTCTGGGGCCAACGTCCTGACTTTC. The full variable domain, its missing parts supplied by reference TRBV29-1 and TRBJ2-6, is SAVISQKPSRDICQRGTSLTIQCQVDSQVTMMFWYRQQPGQSLTLIATANQGSEATYESGFVIDKFPISRPNLTFSTLTVSNMSPEDSSIYLCSVWSGDRGSGANVLTFGAGSRLTVL.

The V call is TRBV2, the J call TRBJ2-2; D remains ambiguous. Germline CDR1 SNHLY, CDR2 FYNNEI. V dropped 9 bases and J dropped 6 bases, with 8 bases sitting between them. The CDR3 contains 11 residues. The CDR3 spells CASKTPGELFF. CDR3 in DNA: TGTGCCAGTAAAACTCCCGGGGAGCTGTTTTTT. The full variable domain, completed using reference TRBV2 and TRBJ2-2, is EPEVTQTPSHQVTQMGQEVILRCVPISNHLYFYWYRQILGQKVEFLVSFYNNEISEKSEIFDDQFSVERPDGSNFTLKIRSTKLEDSAMYFCASKTPGELFFGEGSRLTVL.

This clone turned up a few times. The CDR3 bases are TGTGCCAGCAGCTTAACTAGCGGGAGGGGAAGTGAGCAGTTCTTC. Encoded protein: CASSLTSGRGSEQFF. The chain is built from TRBV7-6 and TRBJ2-1, with 13 positions matching TRBD2. The CDR3 consists of 15 residues. Germline V gives CDR1 SGHVS, CDR2 FNYEAQ. With V trimmed by 2 bases and J by 9 bases, 4 bases remained unmatched.

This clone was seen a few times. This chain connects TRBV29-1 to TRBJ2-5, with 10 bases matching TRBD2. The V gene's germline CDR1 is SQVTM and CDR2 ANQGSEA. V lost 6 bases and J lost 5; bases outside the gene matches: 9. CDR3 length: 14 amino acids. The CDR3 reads CSVGLAGVEETQYF. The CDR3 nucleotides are TGCAGCGTGGGGCTAGCGGGAGTAGAGGAGACCCAGTACTTC.